Listed below are T cell receptor beta chains from one sample, sequenced in a study of blood T cell repertoires in COVID-19. Sequenced by immunoSEQ multiplex PCR; TCRdb stores in-frame clones only, minus some. The table records about half a million clones, around 85% of them present only once. Sequences were obtained from peripheral blood. These receptor sequences come from a human donor in a cohort sampled during active COVID-19. Each CDR3 is given with its conserved first and last residue. A D gene is named only where the DNA matches it firmly. Clone sizes are given selectively: once, few, many, or a class where the clone is expanded.

j_call v_call clone_size d_call cdr3_aa cdr3_nt
TRBJ2-7 TRBV28 few TRBD2 CASSLALAGVAIRQYF TGTGCCAGCAGTTTAGCACTAGCGGGCGTCGCCATAAGGCAGTACTTC
TRBJ2-7 TRBV5-5 NA NA CASSLAGGRYEQYF TGTGCCAGCAGCTTGGCTGGCGGGCGCTACGAGCAGTACTTC
TRBJ2-5 TRBV5-4 NA TRBD2 CASSRGTRSGETQYF TGTGCCAGCAGCCGTGGGACTAGGTCGGGAGAGACCCAGTACTTC
TRBJ2-5 TRBV7-2 few TRBD1 CASRPHRGREETQYF TGTGCCAGCAGGCCGCACAGGGGGCGAGAAGAGACCCAGTACTTC
TRBJ2-1 TRBV6-5 NA TRBD2 CASSLTGTSNNEQFF TGTGCCAGCAGCCTTACCGGGACTAGCAACAATGAGCAGTTCTTC
TRBJ1-1 TRBV3-1/TRBV3-2 NA NA CASSQGQINTEAFF TGTGCCAGCAGCCAGGGGCAGATCAACACTGAAGCTTTCTTT
TRBJ1-4 TRBV28 NA NA CASTGGMGEKLFF TGTGCCAGCACCGGGGGAATGGGTGAAAAACTGTTTTTT
TRBJ2-2 TRBV19 NA NA CASSNRRVGTGELFF TGTGCCAGTAGTAATCGCAGGGTCGGCACCGGGGAGCTGTTTTTT
TRBJ2-1 TRBV5-4 NA TRBD2 CASSLPLAGINEQFF TGTGCCAGCAGCTTGCCGCTAGCGGGAATCAATGAGCAGTTCTTC
TRBJ1-1 TRBV5-1 NA NA CASSLAGGEVMATEAFF TGCGCCAGCAGCTTGGCCGGGGGGGAGGTCATGGCGACTGAAGCTTTCTTT